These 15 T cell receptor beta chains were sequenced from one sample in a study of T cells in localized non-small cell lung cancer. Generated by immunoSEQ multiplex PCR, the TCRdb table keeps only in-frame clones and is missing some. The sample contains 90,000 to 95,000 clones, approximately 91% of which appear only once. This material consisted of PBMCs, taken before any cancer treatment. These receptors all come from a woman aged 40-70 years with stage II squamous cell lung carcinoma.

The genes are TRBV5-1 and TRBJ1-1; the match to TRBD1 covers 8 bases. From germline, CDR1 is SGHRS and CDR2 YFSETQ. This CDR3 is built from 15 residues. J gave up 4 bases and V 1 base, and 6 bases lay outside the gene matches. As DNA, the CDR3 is TGCGCCAGCAGCTTGAGGACAGGGTCGGGCACTGAAGCTTTCTTT. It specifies CASSLRTGSGTEAFF.

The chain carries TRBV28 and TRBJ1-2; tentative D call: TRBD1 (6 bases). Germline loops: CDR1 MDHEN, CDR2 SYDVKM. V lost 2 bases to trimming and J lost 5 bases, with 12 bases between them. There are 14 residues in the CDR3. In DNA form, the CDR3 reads TGTGCCAGCAGTTTAATAGGACAGTATTATGGCTACACCTTC. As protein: CASSLIGQYYGYTF.

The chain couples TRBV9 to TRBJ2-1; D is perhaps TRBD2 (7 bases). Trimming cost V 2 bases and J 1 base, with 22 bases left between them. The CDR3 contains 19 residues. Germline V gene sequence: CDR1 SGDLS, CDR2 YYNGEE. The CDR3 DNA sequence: TGTGCCAGCAGCGTGGGGAATCCCGGGGGGCCTTTTTCCTACAATGAGCAGTTCTTC. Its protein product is CASSVGNPGGPFSYNEQFF.

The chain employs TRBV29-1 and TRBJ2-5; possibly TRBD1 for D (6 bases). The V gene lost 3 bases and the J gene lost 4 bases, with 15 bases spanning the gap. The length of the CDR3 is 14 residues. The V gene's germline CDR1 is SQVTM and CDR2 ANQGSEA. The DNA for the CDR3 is TGCAGCGTTGATACAGGGTACGGAGGAGAGACCCAGTACTTC. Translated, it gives CSVDTGYGGETQYF.

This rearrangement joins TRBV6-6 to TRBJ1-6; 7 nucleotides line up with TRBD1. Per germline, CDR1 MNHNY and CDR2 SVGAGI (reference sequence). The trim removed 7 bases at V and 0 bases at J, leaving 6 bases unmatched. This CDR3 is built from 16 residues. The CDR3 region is CASKLAGGSYNSPLHF. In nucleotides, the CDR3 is TGTGCCAGCAAACTCGCAGGGGGCTCCTATAATTCACCCCTCCACTTT.

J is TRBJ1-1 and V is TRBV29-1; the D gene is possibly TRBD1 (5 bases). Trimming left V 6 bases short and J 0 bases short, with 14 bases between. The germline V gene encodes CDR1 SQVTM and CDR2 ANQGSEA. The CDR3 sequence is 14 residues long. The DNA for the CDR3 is TGCAGCGTGGGACTAATGGGTTTGAACACTGAAGCTTTCTTT. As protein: CSVGLMGLNTEAFF.

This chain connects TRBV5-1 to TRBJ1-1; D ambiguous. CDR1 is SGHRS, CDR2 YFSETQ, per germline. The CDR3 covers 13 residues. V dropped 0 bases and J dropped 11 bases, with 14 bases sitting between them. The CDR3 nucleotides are TGCGCCAGCAGCTTGGAGGCAGGCGGGTCGGCTTTCTTT. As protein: CASSLEAGGSAFF.

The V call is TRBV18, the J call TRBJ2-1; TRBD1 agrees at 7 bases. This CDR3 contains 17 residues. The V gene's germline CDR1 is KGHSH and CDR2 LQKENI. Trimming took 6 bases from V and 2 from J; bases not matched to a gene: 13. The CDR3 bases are TGTGCCAGCTCGCCCCAAGAGATCGGGACAGCCTACAATGAGCAGTTCTTC. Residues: CASSPQEIGTAYNEQFF.

The CDR3 DNA reads TGTGCTAGTGGTAGGGGCGTCGGCGGGGGCACTGAAGCTTTCTTT. It translates to CASGRGVGGGTEAFF. The chain recombines TRBV12-5 with TRBJ1-1, with a tentative D call TRBD1 (5 bases). Trimming shortened V by 5 bases and J by 4 bases, and 17 bases separated the two germline ends. Germline lookup yields CDR1 LGHNT and CDR2 FRNRAP. CDR3 length: 15 amino acids.

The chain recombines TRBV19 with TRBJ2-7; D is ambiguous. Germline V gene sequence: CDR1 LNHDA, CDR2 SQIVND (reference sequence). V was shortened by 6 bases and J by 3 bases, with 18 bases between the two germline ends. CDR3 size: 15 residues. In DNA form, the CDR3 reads TGTGCCAGTAGGTTACGACTGAAGACTGGCTACGAGCAGTACTTC. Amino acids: CASRLRLKTGYEQYF.

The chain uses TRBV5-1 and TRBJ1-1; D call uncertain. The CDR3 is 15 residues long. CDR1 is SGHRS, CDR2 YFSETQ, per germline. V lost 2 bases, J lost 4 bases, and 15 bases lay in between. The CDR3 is CASSFRVGSITEAFF. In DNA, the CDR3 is TGCGCCAGCAGCTTCCGGGTAGGGAGTATCACTGAAGCTTTCTTT.

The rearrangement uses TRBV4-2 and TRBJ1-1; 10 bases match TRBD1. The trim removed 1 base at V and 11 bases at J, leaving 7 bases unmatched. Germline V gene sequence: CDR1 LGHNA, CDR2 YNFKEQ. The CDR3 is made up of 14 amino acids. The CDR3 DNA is TGTGCCAGCAGCCAAGGGACAGGGGGTATTTATGCTTTCTTT. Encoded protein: CASSQGTGGIYAFF.

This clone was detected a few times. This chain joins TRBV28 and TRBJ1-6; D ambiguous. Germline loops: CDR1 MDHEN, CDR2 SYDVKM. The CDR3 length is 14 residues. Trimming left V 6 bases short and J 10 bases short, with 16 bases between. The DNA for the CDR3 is TGTGCCAGCAGACTCCTTCAAGGCGGGTCACCCCTCCACTTT. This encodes CASRLLQGGSPLHF.

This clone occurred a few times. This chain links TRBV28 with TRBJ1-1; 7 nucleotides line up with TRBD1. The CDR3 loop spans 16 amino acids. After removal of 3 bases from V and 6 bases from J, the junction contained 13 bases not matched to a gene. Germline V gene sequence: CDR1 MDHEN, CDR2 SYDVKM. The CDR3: CASSFATGYRTSEAFF. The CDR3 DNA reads TGTGCCAGCAGTTTCGCGACAGGGTACCGAACGTCTGAAGCTTTCTTT.

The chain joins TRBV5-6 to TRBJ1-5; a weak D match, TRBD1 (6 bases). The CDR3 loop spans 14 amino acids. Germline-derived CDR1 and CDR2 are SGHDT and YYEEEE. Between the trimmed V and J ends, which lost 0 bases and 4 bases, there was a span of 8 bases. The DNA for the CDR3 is TGTGCCAGCAGCTTGGAACAGGGTAATCAGCCCCAGCATTTT. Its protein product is CASSLEQGNQPQHF.